Presented here are 5 T cell receptor beta chains from one specimen sequenced in a study of human T cells and chemical hapten exposure. TCRdb reanalysed the RACE reads using MiXCR and keeps one entry per CDR3 protein. Found here are 350,000 to 400,000 distinct CDR3 sequences, under 6.5% of them singletons; the top ten hold about 5.6%. Time point indicated: patch test 2, 6 weeks after DPC sensitization. The sample's treatment: therapeutic diphenylcyclopropenone sensitization with weekly scalp DPC. The sequencing here drew on whole blood, taken in connection with sensitization to the hapten diphenylcyclopropenone (DPC). The receptors come from a woman in her late teens or twenties with alopecia areata. Some clones in this sample may be carry-over from other donors' samples.

The chain has TRBV6-5 and TRBJ2-1; TRBD1 agrees at 7 bases. CDR3 length: 16 residues. Germline-derived CDR1 and CDR2 are MNHEY and SVGAGI. After removal of 5 bases from V and 0 bases from J, the junction contained 7 bases not matched to a gene. The CDR3, as DNA: TGTGCCAGCAGTACCGGACAGGTTAGCTCCTACAATGAGCAGTTCTTC. This gives the protein CASSTGQVSSYNEQFF.

The table lists this clonotype with many counts. The DNA of the CDR3 is TGCGCCAGCAGCCAGGTAGAGGGGGTGAGAGCTTTCTTT. It specifies CASSQVEGVRAFF. The chain links TRBV4-3 to TRBJ1-1, with D tentatively TRBD1 (6 bases). CDR1 and CDR2 from the germline V gene are LGHNA and YSLEER. The CDR3 runs to 13 residues. V lost 3 bases to trimming and J lost 10 bases, with 15 bases between them.

This clonotype was seen many times. The genes are TRBV28 and TRBJ1-2; 7 nucleotides line up with TRBD1. After removal of 3 bases from V and 6 bases from J, the junction contained 10 bases not matched to a gene. This CDR3 has 15 residues. Germline-derived CDR1 and CDR2 are MDHEN and SYDVKM. For the CDR3, the DNA is TGTGCCAGCAGTTTTCTGGCAGAGGGGGCGAATGGCTACACCTTC. Translated: CASSFLAEGANGYTF.

This clonotype was seen a few times. The CDR3 here is CASSGGVVGEKLFF. The CDR3 region has the DNA TGTGCCAGCAGTGGAGGAGTAGTGGGTGAAAAACTGTTTTTT. V and J are TRBV2 and TRBJ1-4; D remains ambiguous. Trimming removed 4 bases from V and 7 bases from J, with 13 bases in between. This CDR3 has 14 amino acids. Germline CDR1 is SNHLY and CDR2 is FYNNEI. Combining the CDR3 with reference TRBV2 and TRBJ1-4 gives the whole variable domain EPEVTQTPSHQVTQMGQEVILRCVPISNHLYFYWYRQILGQKVEFLVSFYNNEISEKSEIFDDQFSVERPDGSNFTLKIRSTKLEDSAMYFCASSGGVVGEKLFFGSGTQLSVL.

V usage is TRBV7-9 and J usage is TRBJ2-7; D may match TRBD1 or TRBD2 (5 bases each). Germline V CDR1 and CDR2: SEHNR, FQNEAQ (reference sequence). V dropped 5 bases and J dropped 3 bases, with 17 bases sitting between them. The CDR3 spans 15 residues. DNA for the CDR3: TGTGCCAGCAGCCCGGAGATTGGGGGAGTCTACGAGCAGTACTTC. Protein: CASSPEIGGVYEQYF.